This passage covers 8 T cell receptor beta chains from one sample sequenced in a study of T cell responses to AZD1222 COVID-19 vaccine. Method: immunoSEQ multiplex PCR; TCRdb's copy keeps in-frame clones and lacks some. The sample has tens of thousands of clones; approximately 90% are singletons. Sequencing used peripheral blood, obtained on day 0 of MenACWY control vaccination. The receptors come from an adult in good health.

The rearrangement links TRBV19 to TRBJ1-4, with D perhaps matching TRBD1 (5 bases). V was cut by 3 bases and J by 8 bases, with 13 bases left in between. Germline CDR1 and CDR2: LNHDA and SQIVND (reference sequence). The CDR3 is 14 amino acids. The CDR3 coding sequence is TGTGCCAGTAGTATTTCCAGACGGGGCGAAAAACTGTTTTTT. Translated, it gives CASSISRRGEKLFF.

The V and J genes are TRBV12-3 or TRBV12-4 and TRBJ1-3, with D maybe TRBD1 (5 bases). Trimming pared 7 bases from V and 15 bases from J, leaving 16 bases between. The CDR3 is 11 residues long. The CDR3 DNA reads as TGTGCCAGCATAGGGGCGCGGGGGGAATATTTT. Translation gives CASIGARGEYF.

The rearrangement uses TRBV6-6 and TRBJ2-1; D perhaps matches TRBD2 (5 bases). The CDR3 is 14 amino acids. The germline V gene has CDR1 MNHNY and CDR2 SVGAGI (reference sequence). Trimming took 0 bases from V and 8 from J, leaving 11 bases between them. This CDR3 is CASSYSEVLDEQFF. The CDR3, as DNA: TGTGCCAGCAGTTACTCGGAGGTATTGGATGAGCAGTTCTTC.

This clone counts as medium-sized. The rearrangement joins TRBV25-1 to TRBJ2-5, with 9 bases that match TRBD2. CDR1 MGHDK and CDR2 SYGVNS come from the germline V gene. The CDR3 runs 15 residues. V dropped 1 base and J dropped 4; count of bases not matched to a gene: 4. The CDR3 is CASSEWPSGTETQYF. The CDR3 nucleotides are TGTGCCAGCAGTGAATGGCCTAGCGGGACAGAGACCCAGTACTTC.

CDR3 coding DNA: TGTGCCAGCAGCCAAGGAGCCGGAACCGATGAAGCTTTCTTT. Translated: CASSQGAGTDEAFF. The V and J genes are TRBV3-1 (or the pseudogene TRBV3-2) and TRBJ1-1, with D hard to call. From germline, CDR1 is LGHDT and CDR2 YNNKEL (reference sequence). V was shortened by 1 base and J by 7 bases, with 13 bases between the two germline ends. The CDR3 is 14 amino acids.

This chain links TRBV7-9 with TRBJ2-7; possible D gene TRBD1, 6 bases. Trimming stripped 1 base from V and 5 bases from J, with 9 bases between. The CDR3 has 13 amino acids. Germline-derived CDR1 and CDR2 are SEHNR and FQNEAQ (reference sequence). This chain's CDR3 is CASSLGQADEQYF. As DNA, the CDR3 is TGTGCCAGCAGCTTAGGACAGGCTGACGAGCAGTACTTC.

The chain couples TRBV27 to TRBJ2-1, with 7 positions matching TRBD2. This CDR3 spans 14 amino acids. Losses at the gene ends were 6 bases for V and 7 bases for J; bases not matched to a gene: 9. Germline V lookup: CDR1 MNHEY, CDR2 SMNVEV (reference sequence). As DNA, the CDR3 is TGTGCCAGCAGCCGACGGGGGGATGGAAATGAGCAGTTCTTC. Translated: CASSRRGDGNEQFF.

The V and J genes are TRBV14 and TRBJ2-1; 7 nucleotides align to TRBD2. The V gene's germline CDR1 is SGHDN and CDR2 FVKESK. This CDR3 comprises 15 residues. V was pared by 0 bases and J by 9 bases, with 8 bases of the junction left unmatched. The CDR3 sequence: CASSQDPAGIAEQFF. The CDR3, as DNA: TGTGCCAGCAGCCAAGACCCAGCGGGAATCGCTGAGCAGTTCTTC.